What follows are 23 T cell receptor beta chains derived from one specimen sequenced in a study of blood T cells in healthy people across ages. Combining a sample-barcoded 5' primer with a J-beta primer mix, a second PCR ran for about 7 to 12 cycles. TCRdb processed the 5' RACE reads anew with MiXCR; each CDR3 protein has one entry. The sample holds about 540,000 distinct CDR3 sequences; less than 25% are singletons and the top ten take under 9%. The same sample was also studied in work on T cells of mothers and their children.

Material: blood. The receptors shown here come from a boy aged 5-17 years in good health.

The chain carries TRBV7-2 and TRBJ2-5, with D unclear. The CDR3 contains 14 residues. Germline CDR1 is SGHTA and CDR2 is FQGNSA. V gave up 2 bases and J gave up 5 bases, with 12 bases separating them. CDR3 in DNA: TGTGCCAGCAGCTTACTGCAGGCTTGGGAGACCCAGTACTTC. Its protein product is CASSLLQAWETQYF.

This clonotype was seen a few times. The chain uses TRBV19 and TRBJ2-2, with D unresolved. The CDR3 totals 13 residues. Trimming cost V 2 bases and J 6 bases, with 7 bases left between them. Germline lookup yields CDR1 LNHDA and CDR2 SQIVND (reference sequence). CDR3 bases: TGTGCCAGTAGTATATATGGATCCGGGGAGCTGTTTTTT. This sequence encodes CASSIYGSGELFF.

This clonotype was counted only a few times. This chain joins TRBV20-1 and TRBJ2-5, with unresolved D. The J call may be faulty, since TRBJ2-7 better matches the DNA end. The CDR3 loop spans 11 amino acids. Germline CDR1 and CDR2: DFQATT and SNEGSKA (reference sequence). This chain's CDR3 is CSAGQAYEQYF. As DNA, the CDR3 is TGCAGTGCGGGTCAGGCCTACGAGCAGTACTTC.

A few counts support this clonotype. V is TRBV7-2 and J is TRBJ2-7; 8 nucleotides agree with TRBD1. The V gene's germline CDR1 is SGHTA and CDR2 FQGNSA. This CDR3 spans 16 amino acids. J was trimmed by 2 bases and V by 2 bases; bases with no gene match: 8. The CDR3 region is CASSLFAGTGAYEQYF. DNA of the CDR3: TGTGCCAGCAGCTTATTTGCCGGGACAGGCGCCTACGAGCAGTACTTC. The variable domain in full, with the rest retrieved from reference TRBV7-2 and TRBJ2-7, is GAGVSQSPSNKVTEKGKDVELRCDPISGHTALYWYRQSLGQGLEFLIYFQGNSAPDKSGLPSDRFSAERTGGSVSTLTIQRTQQEDSAVYLCASSLFAGTGAYEQYFGPGTRLTVT.

In DNA form, the CDR3 reads TGTGCCTGGAGTAGGGGTCCAACGGATGGCTACACCTTC. This translates into CAWSRGPTDGYTF. The chain combines TRBV30 with TRBJ1-2; D might be TRBD1 (5 bases). Germline values: CDR1 GTSNPN, CDR2 SVGIG (reference sequence). This CDR3 comprises 13 residues. Between the trimmed V and J ends, which lost 2 bases and 6 bases, there was a span of 13 bases. Variable domain in full (rest from reference TRBV30 and TRBJ1-2): SQTIHQWPATLVQPVGSPLSLECTVEGTSNPNLYWYRQAAGRGLQLLFYSVGIGQISSEVPQNLSASRPQDRQFILSSKKLLLSDSGFYLCAWSRGPTDGYTFGSGTRLTVV.

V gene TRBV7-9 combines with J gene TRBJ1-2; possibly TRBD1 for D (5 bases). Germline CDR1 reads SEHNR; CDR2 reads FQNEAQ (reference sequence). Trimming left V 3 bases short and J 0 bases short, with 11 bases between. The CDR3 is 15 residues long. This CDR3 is CASSFSQGANYGYTF. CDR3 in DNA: TGTGCCAGCAGCTTTTCCCAGGGCGCTAACTATGGCTACACCTTC.

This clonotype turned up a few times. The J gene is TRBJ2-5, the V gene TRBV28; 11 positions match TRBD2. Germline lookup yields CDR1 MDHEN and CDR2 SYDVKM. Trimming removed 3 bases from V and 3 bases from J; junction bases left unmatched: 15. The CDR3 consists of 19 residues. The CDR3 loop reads CASSFKFGIAGGPKETQYF. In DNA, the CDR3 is TGTGCCAGCAGTTTTAAATTCGGGATAGCGGGAGGGCCCAAAGAGACCCAGTACTTC. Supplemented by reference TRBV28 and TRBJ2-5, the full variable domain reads DVKVTQSSRYLVKRTGEKVFLECVQDMDHENMFWYRQDPGLGLRLIYFSYDVKMKEKGDIPEGYSVSREKKERFSLILESASTNQTSMYLCASSFKFGIAGGPKETQYFGPGTRLLVL.

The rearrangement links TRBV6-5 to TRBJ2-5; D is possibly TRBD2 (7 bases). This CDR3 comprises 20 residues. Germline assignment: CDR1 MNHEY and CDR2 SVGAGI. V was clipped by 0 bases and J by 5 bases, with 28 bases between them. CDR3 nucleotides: TGTGCCAGCAGTTACTCCGGATCTTTTGGGGGGGCAGGGGAGTGGGAGACCCAGTACTTC. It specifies CASSYSGSFGGAGEWETQYF.

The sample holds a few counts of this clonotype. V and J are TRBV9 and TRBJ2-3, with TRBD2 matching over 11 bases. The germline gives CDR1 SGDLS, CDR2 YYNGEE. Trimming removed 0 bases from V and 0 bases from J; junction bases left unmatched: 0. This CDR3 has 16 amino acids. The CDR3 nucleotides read TGTGCCAGCAGCGTAGTAGCGGGGGGGAGCACAGATACGCAGTATTTT. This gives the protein CASSVVAGGSTDTQYF. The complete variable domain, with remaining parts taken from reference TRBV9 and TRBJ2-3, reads DSGVTQTPKHLITATGQRVTLRCSPRSGDLSVYWYQQSLDQGLQFLIQYYNGEERAKGNILERFSAQQFPDLHSELNLSSLELGDSALYFCASSVVAGGSTDTQYFGPGTRLTVL.

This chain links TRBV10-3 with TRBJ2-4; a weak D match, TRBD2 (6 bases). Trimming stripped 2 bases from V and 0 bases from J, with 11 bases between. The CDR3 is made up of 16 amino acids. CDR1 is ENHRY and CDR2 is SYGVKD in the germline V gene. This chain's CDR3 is CAISERGSLAKNIQYF. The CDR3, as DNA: TGTGCCATCAGTGAGCGGGGGTCTTTAGCCAAAAACATTCAGTACTTC.

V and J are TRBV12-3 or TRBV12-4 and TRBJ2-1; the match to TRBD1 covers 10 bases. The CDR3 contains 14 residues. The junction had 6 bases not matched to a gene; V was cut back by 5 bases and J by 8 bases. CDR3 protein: CASSLGTGVDEQFF. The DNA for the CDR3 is TGTGCCAGCAGTCTCGGGACAGGGGTAGATGAGCAGTTCTTC.

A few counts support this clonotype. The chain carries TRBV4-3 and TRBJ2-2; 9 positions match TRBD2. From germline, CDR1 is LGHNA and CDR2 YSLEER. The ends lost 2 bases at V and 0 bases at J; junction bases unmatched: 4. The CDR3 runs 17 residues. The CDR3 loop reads CASSQSRGRANTGELFF. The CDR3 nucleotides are TGCGCCAGCAGCCAAAGCCGCGGGAGGGCGAACACCGGGGAGCTGTTTTTT.

The CDR3 bases are TGTGCCAGCGGGTCAGGGGGCACAGATACGCAGTATTTT. Translated: CASGSGGTDTQYF. The chain uses TRBV27 and TRBJ2-3; possibly TRBD1 for D (6 bases). The CDR3 has 13 residues. The germline V gene has CDR1 MNHEY and CDR2 SMNVEV (reference sequence). V dropped 8 bases and J dropped 1 base, with 10 bases sitting between them.

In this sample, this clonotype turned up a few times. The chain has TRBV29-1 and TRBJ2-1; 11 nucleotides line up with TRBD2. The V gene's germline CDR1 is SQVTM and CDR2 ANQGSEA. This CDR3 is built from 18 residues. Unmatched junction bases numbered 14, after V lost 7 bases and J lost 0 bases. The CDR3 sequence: CSAKMVAGGPSSYNEQFF. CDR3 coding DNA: TGCAGCGCCAAAATGGTAGCGGGGGGGCCTAGCTCCTACAATGAGCAGTTCTTC.

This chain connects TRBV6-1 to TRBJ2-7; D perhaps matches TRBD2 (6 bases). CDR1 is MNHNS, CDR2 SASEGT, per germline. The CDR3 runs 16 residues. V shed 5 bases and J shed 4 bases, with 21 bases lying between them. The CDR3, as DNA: TGTGCCAGCAGTTCATCAGTTCGGGGGAACCTTTACGAGCAGTACTTC. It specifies CASSSSVRGNLYEQYF.

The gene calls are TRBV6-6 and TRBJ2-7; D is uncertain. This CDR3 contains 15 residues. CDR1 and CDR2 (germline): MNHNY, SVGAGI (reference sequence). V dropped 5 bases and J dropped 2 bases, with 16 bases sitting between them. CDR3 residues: CASSRLGSPPYEQYF. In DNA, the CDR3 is TGTGCCAGCAGTCGCCTCGGGTCCCCACCCTACGAGCAGTACTTC.

CDR3 sequence reads: CASSFEAGISYEQYF. The CDR3 nucleotides read TGCGCCAGCAGCTTCGAAGCGGGGATCTCCTACGAGCAGTACTTC. This sequence joins TRBV5-1 and TRBJ2-7; 7 bases agree with TRBD2. Germline CDR1 and CDR2: SGHRS and YFSETQ. This CDR3 is 15 amino acids long. V was pared by 2 bases and J by 0 bases, with 5 bases of the junction left unmatched. Full variable domain (remainder filled in from reference TRBV5-1 and TRBJ2-7): KAGVTQTPRYLIKTRGQQVTLSCSPISGHRSVSWYQQTPGQGLQFLFEYFSETQRNKGNFPGRFSGRQFSNSRSEMNVSTLELGDSALYLCASSFEAGISYEQYFGPGTRLTVT.

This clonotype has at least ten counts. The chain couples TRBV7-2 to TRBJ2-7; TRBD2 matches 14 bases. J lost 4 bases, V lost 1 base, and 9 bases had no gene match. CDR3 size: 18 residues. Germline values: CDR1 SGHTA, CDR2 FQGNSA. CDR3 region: CASSLVFGTSGSRYEQYF. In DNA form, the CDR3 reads TGTGCCAGCAGCTTAGTCTTCGGGACTAGCGGGAGTAGGTACGAGCAGTACTTC. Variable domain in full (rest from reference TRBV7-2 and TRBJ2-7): GAGVSQSPSNKVTEKGKDVELRCDPISGHTALYWYRQSLGQGLEFLIYFQGNSAPDKSGLPSDRFSAERTGGSVSTLTIQRTQQEDSAVYLCASSLVFGTSGSRYEQYFGPGTRLTVT.

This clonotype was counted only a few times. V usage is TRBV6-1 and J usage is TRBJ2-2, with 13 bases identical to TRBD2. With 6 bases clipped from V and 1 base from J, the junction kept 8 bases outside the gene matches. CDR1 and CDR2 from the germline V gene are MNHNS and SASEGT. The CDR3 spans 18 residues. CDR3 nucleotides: TGTGCCAGCAGGGAGAGGACTAGCGGGGGTTGGAACACCGGGGAGCTGTTTTTT. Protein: CASRERTSGGWNTGELFF.

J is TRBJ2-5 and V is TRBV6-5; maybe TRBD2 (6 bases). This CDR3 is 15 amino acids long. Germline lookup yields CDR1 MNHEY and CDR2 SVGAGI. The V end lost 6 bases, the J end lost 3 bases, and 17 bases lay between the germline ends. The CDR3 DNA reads TGTGCCAGCAGCCCTGAGTCCGCGGGAAAAGAGACCCAGTACTTC. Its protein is CASSPESAGKETQYF.

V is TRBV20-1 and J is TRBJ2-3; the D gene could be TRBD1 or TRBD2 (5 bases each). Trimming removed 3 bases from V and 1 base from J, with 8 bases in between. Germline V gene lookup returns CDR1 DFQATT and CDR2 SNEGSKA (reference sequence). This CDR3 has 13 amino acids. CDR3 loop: CSASGTGTDTQYF. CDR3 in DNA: TGCAGTGCTAGCGGGACGGGCACAGATACGCAGTATTTT.

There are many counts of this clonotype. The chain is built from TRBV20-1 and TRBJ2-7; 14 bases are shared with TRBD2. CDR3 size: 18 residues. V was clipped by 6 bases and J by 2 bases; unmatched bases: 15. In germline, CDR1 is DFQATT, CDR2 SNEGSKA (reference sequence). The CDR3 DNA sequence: TGCAGTGCCGGCAGACCGGGACTAGCGGGAGTGGCGGCCTACGAGCAGTACTTC. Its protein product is CSAGRPGLAGVAAYEQYF.

CDR3 sequence reads: CAISDWDPNTGELFF. DNA for the CDR3: TGTGCCATCAGTGATTGGGATCCGAACACCGGGGAGCTGTTTTTT. This chain joins TRBV10-3 and TRBJ2-2; D ambiguous. This CDR3 is built from 15 residues. Trimming left V 3 bases short and J 0 bases short, with 8 bases between. From germline, CDR1 is ENHRY and CDR2 SYGVKD.